These 14 T cell receptor beta chains came from one sample sequenced in a study of blood T cells in healthy people across ages. Through a sample-barcoded 5' primer and a J-beta primer mix, a second PCR was run for roughly 7 to 12 cycles. TCRdb reanalysed the 5' RACE reads using MiXCR and keeps one entry per CDR3 protein. There are some 640,000 distinct CDR3 sequences in the sample; about 30% occur only once, and approximately 14% lies in the top ten. Sequenced input: blood. The receptors shown here come from an elderly woman in good health.

This clonotype was seen many times. The chain joins TRBV7-2 to TRBJ2-3; D not resolved. CDR3 size: 15 residues. Germline CDR1 and CDR2: SGHTA and FQGNSA. Trimming removed 2 bases from V and 4 bases from J, with 13 bases in between. CDR3 coding DNA: TGTGCCAGCAGCTTATCGGGCGGTAGGGCAGATACGCAGTATTTT. Translated: CASSLSGGRADTQYF. Filled out from reference TRBV7-2 and TRBJ2-3, the complete variable domain reads GAGVSQSPSNKVTEKGKDVELRCDPISGHTALYWYRQSLGQGLEFLIYFQGNSAPDKSGLPSDRFSAERTGGSVSTLTIQRTQQEDSAVYLCASSLSGGRADTQYFGPGTRLTVL.

In its sample, this clonotype was seen many times. With a much larger clone just one base away, this may be a read error. The V gene is TRBV4-2, the J gene TRBJ2-5; D possibly uses TRBD1 or TRBD2 (6 bases each). Trimming stripped 0 bases from V and 11 bases from J, with 16 bases between. CDR1 and CDR2 from the germline V gene are LGHNA and YNFKEQ. This CDR3 contains 14 residues. The CDR3 region is CASSQELGGNEQYF. For the CDR3, the DNA is TGTGCCAGCAGCCAAGAATTAGGGGGGAATGAGCAGTACTTC.

This chain joins TRBV7-9 and TRBJ2-1; 9 bases are shared with TRBD1. Germline CDR1 SEHNR, CDR2 FQNEAQ (reference sequence). This CDR3 is 14 amino acids long. V shed 6 bases, J shed 13 bases, and the junction held 13 bases outside the gene matches. The CDR3 sequence is CASRIPGQGFTQFF. The CDR3 nucleotides are TGTGCCAGCAGGATTCCGGGACAGGGTTTTACCCAGTTCTTC.

This clonotype came up many times. The chain is built from TRBV7-9 and TRBJ2-7; no definite D call. CDR1 is SEHNR and CDR2 is FQNEAQ in the germline V gene (reference sequence). The CDR3 loop spans 13 amino acids. V was pared by 6 bases and J by 7 bases, with 16 bases between. CDR3 in DNA: TGTGCCAGCAGTTTAAAGCAGGTTGGAGAGCAGTACTTC. It yields the protein CASSLKQVGEQYF.

This chain joins TRBV5-6 and TRBJ1-5, with no clear D. Trimming shortened V by 2 bases and J by 1 base, and 7 bases separated the two germline ends. The CDR3 extends over 14 amino acids. Germline V lookup: CDR1 SGHDT, CDR2 YYEEEE. The CDR3 loop is CASSFRASNQPQHF. The CDR3 DNA is TGTGCCAGCAGCTTCCGGGCCAGCAATCAGCCCCAGCATTTT. Full variable domain (remainder filled in from reference TRBV5-6 and TRBJ1-5): DAGVTQSPTHLIKTRGQQVTLRCSPKSGHDTVSWYQQALGQGPQFIFQYYEEEERQRGNFPDRFSGHQFPNYSSELNVNALLLGDSALYLCASSFRASNQPQHFGDGTRLSIL.

V is TRBV12-3 or TRBV12-4 and J is TRBJ2-3, with D perhaps matching TRBD2 (5 bases). With 3 bases removed from V and 1 base from J, the gap between germline ends came to 11 bases. This CDR3 contains 15 residues. This chain's CDR3 is CASSFTRGRTDTQYF. CDR3 bases: TGTGCCAGCAGTTTCACGAGAGGGCGCACAGATACGCAGTATTTT.

V is TRBV20-1 and J is TRBJ2-7; 10 nucleotides agree with TRBD2. With the DNA end fitting TRBJ2-5 better, the J assignment may be wrong. The CDR3 sequence is 15 residues long. The germline V gene encodes CDR1 DFQATT and CDR2 SNEGSKA (reference sequence). The CDR3 sequence is CSASRASGGLETQYF. For the CDR3, the DNA is TGCAGTGCTAGTAGGGCTAGCGGGGGACTAGAGACCCAGTACTTC.

In its sample, this clonotype was seen many times. V usage is TRBV6-1 and J usage is TRBJ2-1; no clear D gene. With 4 bases removed from V and 5 bases from J, the gap between germline ends came to 15 bases. This CDR3 is 15 amino acids long. CDR1 MNHNS and CDR2 SASEGT come from the germline V gene. Here the CDR3 reads CASSGSGTDDNEQFF. DNA for the CDR3: TGTGCCAGCAGTGGATCCGGTACAGACGACAATGAGCAGTTCTTC.

This clonotype was picked up a small number of times. The J gene is TRBJ2-7, the V gene TRBV6-2 or TRBV6-3; 8 nucleotides agree with TRBD1. Germline V gene sequence: CDR1 MNHEY, CDR2 SVGEGT. After removal of 4 bases from V and 3 bases from J, the junction contained 5 bases not matched to a gene. The CDR3 runs 14 residues. The chain's CDR3 is CASSLWTGYYEQYF. The CDR3 coding sequence is TGTGCCAGCAGTTTATGGACAGGGTACTACGAGCAGTACTTC.

The V and J genes are TRBV20-1 and TRBJ2-5; 12 nucleotides align to TRBD2. V gave up 6 bases and J gave up 1 base; unmatched junction bases: 6. The CDR3 has 15 residues. Germline loops: CDR1 DFQATT, CDR2 SNEGSKA (reference sequence). The CDR3 DNA is TGCAGTGCGCTTCCGGGACTAGCGGGCCAAGAGACCCAGTACTTC. It encodes CSALPGLAGQETQYF.

As for this clonotype: One base away lies a much larger clone, so this may be a sequencing read error. The gene calls are TRBV6-5 and TRBJ2-3; the D gene is possibly TRBD2 (6 bases). From germline, CDR1 is MNHEY and CDR2 SVGAGI. The CDR3 is made up of 16 amino acids. With 2 bases removed from V and 0 bases from J, the gap between germline ends came to 12 bases. CDR3: CASSYGAGTSTDTQYF. The CDR3 DNA sequence: TGTGCCAGCAGTTACGGAGCGGGTACTAGCACAGATACGCAGTATTTT.

Many counts were recorded for this clonotype. This chain uses TRBV20-1 with TRBJ2-5; D may be TRBD1 or TRBD2 (7 bases each). The germline CDR1 and CDR2 sequences are DFQATT and SNEGSKA (reference sequence). This CDR3 has 12 amino acids. CDR3 nucleotides: TGCAGCCCCCGACAGGGAGGGGAGACCCAGTACTTC. The encoded protein is CSPRQGGETQYF.

This clonotype appeared many times. The chain is built from TRBV10-3 and TRBJ2-1, with D perhaps given as TRBD1 or TRBD2 (7 bases each). V lost 11 bases, J lost 8 bases, and 22 bases lay in between. Per the germline V gene, CDR1 is ENHRY and CDR2 is SYGVKD. This CDR3 has 14 residues. The CDR3 region is CASRRRGTEDEQFF. The CDR3 bases are TGTGCCTCCCGGAGGCGGGGGACAGAAGATGAGCAGTTCTTC.

Comments on this clonotype: A clone one base away is much larger, so this may be a read error. The chain joins TRBV9 to TRBJ2-5, with 9 bases lining up with TRBD1. Germline CDR1 reads SGDLS; CDR2 reads YYNGEE. The CDR3 consists of 16 residues. V lost 3 bases, J lost 11 bases, and 17 bases stayed unmatched. CDR3 loop: CASSAPGTGLLHEQYF. The CDR3 DNA reads as TGTGCCAGCAGCGCACCCGGGACAGGGCTCTTGCATGAGCAGTACTTC.